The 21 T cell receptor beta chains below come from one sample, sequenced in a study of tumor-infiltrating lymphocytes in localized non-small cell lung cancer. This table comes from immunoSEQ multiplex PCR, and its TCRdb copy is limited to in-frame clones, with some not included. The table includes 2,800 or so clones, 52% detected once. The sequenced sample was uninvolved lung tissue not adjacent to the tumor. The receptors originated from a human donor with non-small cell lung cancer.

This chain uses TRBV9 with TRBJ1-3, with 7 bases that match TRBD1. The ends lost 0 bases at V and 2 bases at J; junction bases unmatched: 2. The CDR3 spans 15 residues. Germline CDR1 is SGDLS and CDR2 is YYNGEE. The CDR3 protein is CASSVEGAAGNTIYF. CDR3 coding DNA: TGTGCCAGCAGCGTAGAGGGGGCAGCTGGAAACACCATATATTTT.

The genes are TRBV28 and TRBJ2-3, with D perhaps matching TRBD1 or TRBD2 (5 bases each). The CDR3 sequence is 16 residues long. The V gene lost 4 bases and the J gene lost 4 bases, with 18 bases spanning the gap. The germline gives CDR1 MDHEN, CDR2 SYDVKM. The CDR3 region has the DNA TGTGCCAGCAGTTCCCGACTGTCTATGGGGGCAGATACGCAGTATTTT. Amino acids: CASSSRLSMGADTQYF.

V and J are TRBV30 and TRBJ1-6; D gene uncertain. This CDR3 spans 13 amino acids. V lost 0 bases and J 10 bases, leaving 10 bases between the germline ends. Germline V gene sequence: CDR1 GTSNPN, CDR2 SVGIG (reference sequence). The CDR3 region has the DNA TGTGCCTGGAGTGTTTCTGGGGAATCACCCCTCCACTTT. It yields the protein CAWSVSGESPLHF. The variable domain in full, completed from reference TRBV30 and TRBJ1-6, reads SQTIHQWPATLVQPVGSPLSLECTVEGTSNPNLYWYRQAAGRGLQLLFYSVGIGQISSEVPQNLSASRPQDRQFILSSKKLLLSDSGFYLCAWSVSGESPLHFGNGTRLTVT.

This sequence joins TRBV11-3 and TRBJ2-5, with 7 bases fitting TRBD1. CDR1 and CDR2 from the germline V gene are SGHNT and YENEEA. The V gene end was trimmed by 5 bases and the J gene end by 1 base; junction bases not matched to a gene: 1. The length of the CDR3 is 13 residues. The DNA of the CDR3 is TGTGCCAGCAGCGGGGACAGCCAAGAGACCCAGTACTTC. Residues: CASSGDSQETQYF.

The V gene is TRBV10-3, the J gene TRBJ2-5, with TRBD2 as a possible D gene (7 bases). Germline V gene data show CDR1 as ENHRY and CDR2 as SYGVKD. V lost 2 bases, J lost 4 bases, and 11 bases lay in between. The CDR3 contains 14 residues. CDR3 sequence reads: CAISERGGRETQYF. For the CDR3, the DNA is TGTGCCATCAGTGAGAGGGGGGGCCGAGAGACCCAGTACTTC.

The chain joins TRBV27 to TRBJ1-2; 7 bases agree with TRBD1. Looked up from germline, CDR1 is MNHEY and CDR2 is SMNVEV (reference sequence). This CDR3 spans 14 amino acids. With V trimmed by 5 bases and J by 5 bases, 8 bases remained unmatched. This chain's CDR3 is CASSPYWDRYGYTF. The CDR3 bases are TGTGCCAGCAGTCCCTATTGGGACAGATATGGCTACACCTTC.

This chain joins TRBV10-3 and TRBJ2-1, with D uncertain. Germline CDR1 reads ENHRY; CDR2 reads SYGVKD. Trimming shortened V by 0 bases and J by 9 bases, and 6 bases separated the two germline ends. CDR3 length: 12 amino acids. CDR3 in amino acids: CAISESVGEQFF. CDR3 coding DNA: TGTGCCATCAGTGAGTCGGTTGGTGAGCAGTTCTTC.

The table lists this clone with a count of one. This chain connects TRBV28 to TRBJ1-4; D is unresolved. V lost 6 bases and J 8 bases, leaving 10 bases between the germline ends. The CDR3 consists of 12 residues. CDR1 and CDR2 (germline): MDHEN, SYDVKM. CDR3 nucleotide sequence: TGTGCCAGCAGGCCTCTAGGGGAAAAACTGTTTTTT. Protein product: CASRPLGEKLFF.

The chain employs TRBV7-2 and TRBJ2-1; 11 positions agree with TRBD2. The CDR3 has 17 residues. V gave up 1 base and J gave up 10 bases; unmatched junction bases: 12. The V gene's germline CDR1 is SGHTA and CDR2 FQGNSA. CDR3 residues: CASSLGWVSGRETEQFF. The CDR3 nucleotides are TGTGCCAGCAGCTTAGGTTGGGTTAGCGGGAGGGAAACGGAGCAGTTCTTC.

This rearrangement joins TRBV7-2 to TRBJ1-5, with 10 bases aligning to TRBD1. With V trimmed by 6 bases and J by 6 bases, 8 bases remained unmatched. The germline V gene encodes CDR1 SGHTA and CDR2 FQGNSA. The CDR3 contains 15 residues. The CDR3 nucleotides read TGTGCCAGCAGTCTGGACAGGGGGGAAGGTCAGCCCCAGCATTTT. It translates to CASSLDRGEGQPQHF.

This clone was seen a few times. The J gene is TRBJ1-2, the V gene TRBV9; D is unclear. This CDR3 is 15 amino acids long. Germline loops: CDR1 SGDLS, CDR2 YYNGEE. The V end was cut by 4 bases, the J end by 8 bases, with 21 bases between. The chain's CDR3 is CASSPDGRTFGGYTF. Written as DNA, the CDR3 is TGTGCCAGCAGCCCCGATGGTCGGACGTTTGGGGGCTACACCTTC.

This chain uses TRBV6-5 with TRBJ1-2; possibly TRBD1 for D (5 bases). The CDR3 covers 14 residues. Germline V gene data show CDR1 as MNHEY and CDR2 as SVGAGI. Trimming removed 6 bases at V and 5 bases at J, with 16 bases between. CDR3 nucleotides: TGTGCCAGCAGACCCACCGGGGGAGGGTATGGCTACACCTTC. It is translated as CASRPTGGGYGYTF.

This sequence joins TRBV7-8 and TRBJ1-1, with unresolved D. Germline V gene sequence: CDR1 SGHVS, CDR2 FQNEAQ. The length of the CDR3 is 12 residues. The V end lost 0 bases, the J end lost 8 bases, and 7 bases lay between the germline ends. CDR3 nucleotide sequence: TGTGCCAGCAGCTTAGCGGCGACCGAAGCTTTCTTT. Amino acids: CASSLAATEAFF.

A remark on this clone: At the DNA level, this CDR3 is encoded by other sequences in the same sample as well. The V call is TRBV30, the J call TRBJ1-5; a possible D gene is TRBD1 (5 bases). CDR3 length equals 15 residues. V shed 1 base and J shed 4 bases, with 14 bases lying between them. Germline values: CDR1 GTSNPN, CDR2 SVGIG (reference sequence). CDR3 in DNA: TGTGCCTGGAGTGCAATAGACAGCCTTAATCAGCCCCAGCATTTT. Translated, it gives CAWSAIDSLNQPQHF.

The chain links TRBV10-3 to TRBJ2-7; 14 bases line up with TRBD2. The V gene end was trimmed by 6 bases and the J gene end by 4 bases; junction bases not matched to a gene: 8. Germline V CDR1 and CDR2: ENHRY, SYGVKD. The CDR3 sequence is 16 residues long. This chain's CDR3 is CAISRLTSGRVYEQYF. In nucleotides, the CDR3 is TGTGCCATCAGCCGCCTGACTAGCGGGAGGGTTTACGAGCAGTACTTC.

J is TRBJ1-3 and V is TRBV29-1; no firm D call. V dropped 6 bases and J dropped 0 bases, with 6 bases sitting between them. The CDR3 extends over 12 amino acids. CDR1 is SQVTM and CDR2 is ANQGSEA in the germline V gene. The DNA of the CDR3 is TGCAGCGTGAGCCCCTCTGGAAACACCATATATTTT. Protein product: CSVSPSGNTIYF.

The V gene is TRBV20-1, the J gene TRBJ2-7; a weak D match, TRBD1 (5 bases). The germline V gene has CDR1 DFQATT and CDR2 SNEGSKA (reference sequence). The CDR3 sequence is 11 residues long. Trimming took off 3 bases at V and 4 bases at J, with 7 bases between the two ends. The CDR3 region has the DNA TGCAGTGCTAGGAAGGGGTACGAGCAGTACTTC. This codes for CSARKGYEQYF.

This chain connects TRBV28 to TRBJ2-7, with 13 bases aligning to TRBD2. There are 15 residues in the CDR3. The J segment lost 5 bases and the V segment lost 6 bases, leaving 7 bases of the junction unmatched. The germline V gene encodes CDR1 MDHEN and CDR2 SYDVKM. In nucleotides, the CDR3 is TGTGCCAGCAGAGAAGGGACTAGCGGGGTTAACGAGCAGTACTTC. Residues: CASREGTSGVNEQYF.

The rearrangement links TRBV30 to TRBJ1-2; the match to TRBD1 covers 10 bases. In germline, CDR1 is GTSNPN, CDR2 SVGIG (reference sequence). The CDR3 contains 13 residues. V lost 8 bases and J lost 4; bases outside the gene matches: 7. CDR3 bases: TGTGCCCACGAGGACAGGGGGTTCTATGGCTACACCTTC. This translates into CAHEDRGFYGYTF.

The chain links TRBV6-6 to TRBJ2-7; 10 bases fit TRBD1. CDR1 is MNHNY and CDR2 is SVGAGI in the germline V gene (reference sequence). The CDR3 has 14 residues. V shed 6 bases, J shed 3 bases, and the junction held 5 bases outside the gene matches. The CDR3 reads CASRLRDRGYEQYF. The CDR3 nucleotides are TGTGCCAGCAGACTTCGGGACAGGGGCTACGAGCAGTACTTC.

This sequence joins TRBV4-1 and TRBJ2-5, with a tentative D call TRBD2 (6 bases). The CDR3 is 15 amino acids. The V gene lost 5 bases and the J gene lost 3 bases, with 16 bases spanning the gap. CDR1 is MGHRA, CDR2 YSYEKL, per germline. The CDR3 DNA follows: TGCGCCAGCAGCGGGACTGTGGGGGGAGAAGAGACCCAGTACTTC. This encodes CASSGTVGGEETQYF.